Listed below are T cell receptor beta chains from one sample, sequenced in a study of blood T cells in healthy people across ages. TCRdb passed the 5' RACE reads through MiXCR, listing each CDR3 protein once. The sample lists over 700,000 distinct CDR3 sequences; less than 70% were seen once. Specimen: blood. Receptors were obtained from a man older than 75 in good health. CDR3s include the opening cysteine and the closing phenylalanine or tryptophan. D genes are given only for firm matches. Clone sizes are given selectively: once, few, many, or a class where the clone is expanded.

CDR3: CASSLRGLSYEQYF
DNA: TGTGCCAGCAGCTTGCGCGGGCTCTCCTACGAGCAGTACTTC
V: TRBV7-9
size: many
D: NA
J: TRBJ2-7

CDR3: CASSLLGVVEQYF
DNA: TGTGCCAGCAGTTTACTCGGGGTGGTCGAGCAGTACTTC
V: TRBV28
size: NA
D: NA
J: TRBJ2-7

CDR3: CSASVPSGYNEQFF
DNA: TGCAGTGCTAGCGTCCCTAGCGGCTACAATGAGCAGTTCTTC
V: TRBV20-1
size: NA
D: TRBD2
J: TRBJ2-1

CDR3: CASSSARGSSYEQYF
DNA: TGTGCCAGCAGTTCCGCGCGGGGCAGCTCCTACGAGCAGTACTTC
V: TRBV28
size: NA
D: NA
J: TRBJ2-7

CDR3: CASSYIIGGISEQFF
DNA: TGTGCCAGCAGTTACATAATTGGCGGGATCAGTGAGCAGTTCTTC
V: TRBV6-6
size: few
D: NA
J: TRBJ2-1

CDR3: CASSLAGWGAPRWSEQYF
DNA: TGTGCCAGCAGCTTAGCGGGATGGGGGGCGCCCCGTTGGTCCGAGCAGTACTTC
V: TRBV7-2
size: few
D: NA
J: TRBJ2-7

CDR3: CASSYVPQETQYF
DNA: TGTGCCAGCAGTTACGTCCCCCAGGAGACCCAGTACTTC
V: TRBV6-2/TRBV6-3
size: NA
D: NA
J: TRBJ2-5

CDR3: CSAQGTSGINEQFF
DNA: TGCAGTGCGCAAGGGACTAGCGGGATCAATGAGCAGTTCTTC
V: TRBV20-1
size: few
D: TRBD2
J: TRBJ2-1

CDR3: CSAEDRGANYGYTF
DNA: TGCAGTGCCGAGGACAGGGGCGCCAACTATGGCTACACCTTC
V: TRBV20-1
size: few
D: TRBD1
J: TRBJ1-2

CDR3: CASSLQGPGTEAFF
DNA: TGCGCCAGCAGCTTACAGGGTCCGGGCACTGAAGCTTTCTTT
V: TRBV5-1
size: NA
D: NA
J: TRBJ1-1

CDR3: CAISEFRLDGNTEAFF
DNA: TGTGCCATCAGTGAGTTCCGCCTAGACGGGAACACTGAAGCTTTCTTT
V: TRBV10-3
size: NA
D: NA
J: TRBJ1-1

CDR3: CSVIQHLGEKLFF
DNA: TGCAGCGTAATCCAGCACCTGGGAGAAAAACTGTTTTTT
V: TRBV29-1
size: NA
D: NA
J: TRBJ1-4

CDR3: CASTRDRGLDEQFF
DNA: TGCGCCAGTACCCGGGACAGGGGGCTCGATGAGCAGTTCTTC
V: TRBV5-1
size: few
D: TRBD1
J: TRBJ2-1

CDR3: CASSFAGTSGEQYF
DNA: TGTGCCAGCAGCTTCGCCGGGACTAGCGGCGAGCAGTACTTC
V: TRBV7-9
size: once
D: TRBD2
J: TRBJ2-7

CDR3: CASSSMGLTGSSGANVLTF
DNA: TGTGCCAGCAGCTCTATGGGACTAACGGGGAGCTCTGGGGCCAACGTCCTGACTTTC
V: TRBV9
size: NA
D: TRBD2
J: TRBJ2-6

CDR3: CASSTLAGVSEQFF
DNA: TGTGCCAGCAGTACACTAGCGGGAGTGTCCGAGCAGTTCTTC
V: TRBV2
size: NA
D: TRBD2
J: TRBJ2-1

CDR3: CATSRDVHNEQFF
DNA: TGTGCCACCAGCAGAGATGTGCACAATGAGCAGTTCTTC
V: TRBV15
size: once
D: NA
J: TRBJ2-1

CDR3: CASSLEVARPGEQFF
DNA: TGTGCCAGCAGCTTAGAGGTAGCCCGCCCGGGGGAGCAGTTCTTC
V: TRBV7-2
size: NA
D: NA
J: TRBJ2-1

CDR3: CASSPRLGSSYEQYF
DNA: TGTGCCAGCAGCCCTCGACTAGGGAGCTCCTACGAGCAGTACTTC
V: TRBV7-2
size: few
D: NA
J: TRBJ2-7

CDR3: CASSPNNRDTEAFF
DNA: TGTGCCAGCAGCCCTAACAATCGGGACACTGAAGCTTTCTTT
V: TRBV7-9
size: NA
D: NA
J: TRBJ1-1

CDR3: CASSLEGRTNQPQHF
DNA: TGCGCCAGCAGCTTGGAGGGCCGGACCAATCAGCCCCAGCATTTT
V: TRBV5-1
size: few
D: NA
J: TRBJ1-5

CDR3: CASSPRGKYNEQFF
DNA: TGTGCCAGCAGCCCACGGGGGAAGTACAATGAGCAGTTCTTC
V: TRBV11-3
size: few
D: NA
J: TRBJ2-1

CDR3: CASSERTVSYEQYF
DNA: TGTGCCAGCAGTGAACGTACAGTCTCCTACGAGCAGTACTTC
V: TRBV2
size: few
D: NA
J: TRBJ2-7

CDR3: CASSDPREDQPQHF
DNA: TGTGCCAGCAGTGACCCCAGGGAGGATCAGCCCCAGCATTTT
V: TRBV2
size: once
D: NA
J: TRBJ1-5

CDR3: CACSQVLAGVVRRYAYF
DNA: TGTGCCTGCAGCCAAGTCCTAGCGGGAGTGGTTAGGAGATACGCGTATTTT
V: TRBV4-2
size: NA
D: TRBD2
J: TRBJ2-3

CDR3: CASSSLAGYQETQYF
DNA: TGTGCCAGCAGCAGTTTAGCAGGTTACCAAGAGACCCAGTACTTC
V: TRBV28
size: NA
D: NA
J: TRBJ2-5

CDR3: CASGGLAGGGGELFF
DNA: TGTGCTAGTGGGGGACTAGCGGGAGGCGGCGGGGAGCTGTTTTTT
V: TRBV12-5
size: NA
D: TRBD2
J: TRBJ2-2

CDR3: CAIGRGQSGPSDTQYF
DNA: TGTGCCATCGGCCGAGGCCAATCAGGACCCTCGGATACGCAGTATTTT
V: TRBV10-3
size: NA
D: NA
J: TRBJ2-3

CDR3: CASSPGVGQGNIQYF
DNA: TGTGCCAGCAGCCCAGGGGTTGGACAGGGAAACATTCAGTACTTC
V: TRBV9
size: NA
D: TRBD1
J: TRBJ2-4

CDR3: CASSASWTSGIGQYF
DNA: TGCGCCAGCAGTGCTTCTTGGACTAGCGGTATTGGGCAGTACTTC
V: TRBV10-1
size: NA
D: TRBD2
J: TRBJ2-5

CDR3: CASSSSRQALGNSPLHF
DNA: TGTGCCAGCAGTTCCAGCCGACAGGCCCTGGGTAATTCACCCCTCCACTTT
V: TRBV6-5
size: NA
D: NA
J: TRBJ1-6

CDR3: CASSPMGTGANYGYTF
DNA: TGTGCCAGCAGCCCCATGGGGACAGGGGCTAACTATGGCTACACCTTC
V: TRBV7-9
size: once
D: TRBD1
J: TRBJ1-2

CDR3: CASSAVQGTEAFF
DNA: TGTGCCAGCAGCGCCGTACAGGGGACTGAAGCTTTCTTT
V: TRBV9
size: once
D: TRBD1
J: TRBJ1-1

CDR3: CATRVSGGTGELFF
DNA: TGTGCCACCAGGGTTAGCGGGGGCACCGGGGAGCTGTTTTTT
V: TRBV19
size: NA
D: TRBD2
J: TRBJ2-2

CDR3: CASSRQGVNTEAFF
DNA: TGTGCCAGCAGCCGACAGGGGGTGAACACTGAAGCTTTCTTT
V: TRBV3-1
size: few
D: TRBD1
J: TRBJ1-1

CDR3: CSASSRRTGVNEQYF
DNA: TGCAGTGCTTCCTCTCGCCGGACGGGGGTAAACGAGCAGTACTTC
V: TRBV20-1
size: NA
D: NA
J: TRBJ2-7

CDR3: CASSLGGTGANEQFF
DNA: TGCGCCAGCAGCTTGGGTGGGACAGGGGCCAATGAGCAGTTCTTC
V: TRBV5-1
size: NA
D: TRBD1
J: TRBJ2-1

CDR3: CASRDGGQGQPQHF
DNA: TGTGCCAGCCGAGATGGGGGGCAAGGACAGCCCCAGCATTTT
V: TRBV25-1
size: NA
D: NA
J: TRBJ1-5

CDR3: CSGDPRGSYNEQFF
DNA: TGCAGCGGAGACCCACGAGGCTCCTACAATGAGCAGTTCTTC
V: TRBV29-1
size: NA
D: NA
J: TRBJ2-1

CDR3: CASSQVRTGYGYTF
DNA: TGTGCCAGCAGCCAAGTTAGGACAGGGTATGGCTACACCTTC
V: TRBV3-1
size: NA
D: TRBD1
J: TRBJ1-2

CDR3: CASSLRPGLDNEQFF
DNA: TGCGCCAGCAGCTTACGGCCAGGGTTGGACAATGAGCAGTTCTTC
V: TRBV5-1
size: NA
D: NA
J: TRBJ2-1

CDR3: CASSSLTRVPYEQYF
DNA: TGTGCCAGCAGCTCCCTTACCCGGGTCCCCTACGAGCAGTACTTC
V: TRBV27
size: NA
D: NA
J: TRBJ2-7

CDR3: CATSRAEYSNQPQHF
DNA: TGTGCCACCAGCAGGGCGGAGTATAGCAATCAGCCCCAGCATTTT
V: TRBV15
size: NA
D: NA
J: TRBJ1-5

CDR3: CASSEDRGGEKLFF
DNA: TGTGCCAGCAGCGAGGACAGGGGTGGTGAAAAACTGTTTTTT
V: TRBV7-2
size: NA
D: TRBD1
J: TRBJ1-4